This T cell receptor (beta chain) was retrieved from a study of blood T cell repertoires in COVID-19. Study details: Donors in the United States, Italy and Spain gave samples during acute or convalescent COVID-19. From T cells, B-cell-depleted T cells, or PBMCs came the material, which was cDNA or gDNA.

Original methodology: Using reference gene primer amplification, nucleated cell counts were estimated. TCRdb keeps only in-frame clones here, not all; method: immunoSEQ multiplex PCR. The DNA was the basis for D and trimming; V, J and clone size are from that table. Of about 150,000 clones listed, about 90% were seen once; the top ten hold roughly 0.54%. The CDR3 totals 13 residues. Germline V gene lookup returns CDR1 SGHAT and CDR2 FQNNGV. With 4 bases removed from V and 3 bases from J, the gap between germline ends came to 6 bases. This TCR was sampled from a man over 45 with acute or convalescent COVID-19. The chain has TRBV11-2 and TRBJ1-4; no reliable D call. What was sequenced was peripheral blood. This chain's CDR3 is CASSSTANEKLFF. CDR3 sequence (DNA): TGTGCCAGCAGCTCCACGGCTAATGAAAAACTGTTTTTT. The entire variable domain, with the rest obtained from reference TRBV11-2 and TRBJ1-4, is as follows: EAGVAQSPRYKIIEKRQSVAFWCNPISGHATLYWYQQILGQGPKLLIQFQNNGVVDDSQLPKDRFSAERLKGVDSTLKIQPAKLEDSAVYLCASSSTANEKLFFGSGTQLSVL.